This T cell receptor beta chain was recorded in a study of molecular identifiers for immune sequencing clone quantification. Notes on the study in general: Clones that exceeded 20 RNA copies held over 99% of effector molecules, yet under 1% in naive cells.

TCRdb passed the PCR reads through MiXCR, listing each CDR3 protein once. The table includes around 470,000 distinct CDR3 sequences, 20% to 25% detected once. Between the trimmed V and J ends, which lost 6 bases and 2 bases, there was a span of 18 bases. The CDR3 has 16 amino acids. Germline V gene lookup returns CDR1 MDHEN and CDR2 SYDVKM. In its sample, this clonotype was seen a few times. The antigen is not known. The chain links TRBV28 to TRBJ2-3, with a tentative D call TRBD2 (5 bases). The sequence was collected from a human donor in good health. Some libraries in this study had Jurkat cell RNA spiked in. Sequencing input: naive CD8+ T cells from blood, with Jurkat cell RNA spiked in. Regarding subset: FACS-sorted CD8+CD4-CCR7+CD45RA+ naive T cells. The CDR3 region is CASSAPTNWDTDTQYF. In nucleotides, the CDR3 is TGTGCCAGCAGCGCCCCGACTAATTGGGACACAGATACGCAGTATTTT.